The rows below give T cell receptor beta chains drawn from one sample of a study of blood T cell repertoires in COVID-19. Assay used: immunoSEQ multiplex PCR; TCRdb lists only in-frame clones, some missing. Altogether fewer than 200,000 clones are present, 70% to 80% being singletons, with the ten largest covering roughly 19%. Sequenced material: PBMCs or T cells enriched from blood (not recorded which). These receptors came from a woman between 65 and 79 years old in a cohort exposed to, infected with or recovered from COVID-19 (not recorded which). The CDR3 runs from the conserved cysteine through the conserved F or W. The order of the fields is D gene, clone size, V gene, J gene, CDR3 protein, CDR3 DNA. The D gene is left open where the match is weak. The size field is filled for only some rows; it gives once, few, many or a size class.

D gene: TRBD1
clone size: few
V gene: TRBV10-3
J gene: TRBJ2-5
CDR3 protein: CASSIGTVKETQYF
CDR3 DNA: TGTGCCAGCAGTATTGGGACAGTTAAAGAGACCCAGTACTTC

D gene: TRBD1
clone size: NA
V gene: TRBV29-1
J gene: TRBJ1-1
CDR3 protein: CSVVEGAVGTEAFF
CDR3 DNA: TGCAGCGTTGTTGAGGGGGCTGTGGGCACTGAAGCTTTCTTT

D gene: TRBD2
clone size: NA
V gene: TRBV4-1
J gene: TRBJ2-5
CDR3 protein: CASSQDPSGLGGETQYF
CDR3 DNA: TGCGCCAGCAGCCAAGATCCTAGCGGCCTTGGGGGTGAGACCCAGTACTTC

D gene: NA
clone size: few
V gene: TRBV19
J gene: TRBJ1-1
CDR3 protein: CASSLTGSTEAFF
CDR3 DNA: TGTGCCAGTAGTCTTACGGGGTCTACTGAAGCTTTCTTT

D gene: NA
clone size: few
V gene: TRBV7-6
J gene: TRBJ2-7
CDR3 protein: CASSFDRAYEQYF
CDR3 DNA: TGTGCCAGCAGCTTTGACAGAGCCTACGAGCAGTACTTC

D gene: TRBD2
clone size: NA
V gene: TRBV18
J gene: TRBJ2-7
CDR3 protein: CASSPSGTSRSYEQYF
CDR3 DNA: TGTGCCAGCTCACCATCCGGGACTAGCAGATCCTACGAGCAGTACTTC

D gene: NA
clone size: NA
V gene: TRBV9
J gene: TRBJ2-7
CDR3 protein: CASSVAPSSEQYF
CDR3 DNA: TGTGCCAGCAGCGTAGCTCCCTCTAGCGAGCAGTACTTC

D gene: NA
clone size: NA
V gene: TRBV5-5
J gene: TRBJ2-1
CDR3 protein: CASSLSLARSYNEQFF
CDR3 DNA: TGTGCCAGCAGCTTGAGTCTAGCTAGGTCCTACAATGAGCAGTTCTTC

D gene: TRBD2
clone size: NA
V gene: TRBV18
J gene: TRBJ2-3
CDR3 protein: CASSSRLAGNSDTQYF
CDR3 DNA: TGTGCCAGCTCTTCTCGACTAGCGGGAAACTCAGATACGCAGTATTTT

D gene: TRBD2
clone size: NA
V gene: TRBV9
J gene: TRBJ2-3
CDR3 protein: CASSPNLLAGITDTQYF
CDR3 DNA: TGTGCCAGCAGCCCTAATTTACTAGCGGGGATCACAGATACGCAGTATTTT

D gene: NA
clone size: NA
V gene: TRBV18
J gene: TRBJ1-2
CDR3 protein: CASSPDGNNYGYTF
CDR3 DNA: TGTGCCAGCTCACCGGACGGGAATAACTATGGCTACACCTTC

D gene: TRBD1
clone size: few
V gene: TRBV27
J gene: TRBJ1-2
CDR3 protein: CASRVTGIPQNGYTF
CDR3 DNA: TGTGCCAGCAGAGTGACAGGGATCCCGCAGAATGGCTACACCTTC

D gene: TRBD2
clone size: NA
V gene: TRBV5-1
J gene: TRBJ2-5
CDR3 protein: CASSLGGGGSQETQYF
CDR3 DNA: TGCGCCAGCAGCTTGGGCGGCGGGGGGTCCCAAGAGACCCAGTACTTC

D gene: TRBD1
clone size: NA
V gene: TRBV5-1
J gene: TRBJ1-1
CDR3 protein: CASSSRGQDHGGTEAFF
CDR3 DNA: TGCGCCAGCAGCTCTCGGGGACAGGATCACGGAGGTACTGAAGCTTTCTTT

D gene: TRBD1
clone size: once
V gene: TRBV6-1
J gene: TRBJ2-1
CDR3 protein: CASSEPGQGGGNEQFF
CDR3 DNA: TGTGCCAGCAGTGAACCGGGACAGGGAGGGGGCAATGAGCAGTTCTTC

D gene: TRBD2
clone size: NA
V gene: TRBV4-3
J gene: TRBJ2-1
CDR3 protein: CASSQDWREGRMFF
CDR3 DNA: TGCGCCAGCAGCCAAGATTGGCGGGAGGGCCGTATGTTCTTC

D gene: NA
clone size: NA
V gene: TRBV28
J gene: TRBJ2-1
CDR3 protein: CASSSPWLYNEQFF
CDR3 DNA: TGTGCCAGCAGTTCCCCTTGGCTCTACAATGAGCAGTTCTTC

D gene: TRBD1
clone size: once
V gene: TRBV24-1
J gene: TRBJ1-2
CDR3 protein: CATSGSGQGAQGYTF
CDR3 DNA: TGTGCCACCAGTGGCTCCGGACAGGGGGCACAGGGCTACACCTTC

D gene: NA
clone size: NA
V gene: TRBV3-1/TRBV3-2
J gene: TRBJ2-7
CDR3 protein: CASSHRVSYEQYF
CDR3 DNA: TGTGCCAGCAGCCATCGGGTCTCCTACGAGCAGTACTTC

D gene: TRBD2
clone size: few
V gene: TRBV19
J gene: TRBJ2-5
CDR3 protein: CASSITSGSLGGQETQYF
CDR3 DNA: TGTGCCAGTAGTATAACTAGCGGGAGCCTCGGGGGCCAAGAGACCCAGTACTTC

D gene: TRBD2
clone size: NA
V gene: TRBV7-9
J gene: TRBJ2-5
CDR3 protein: CASSLGLAGGYETQYF
CDR3 DNA: TGTGCCAGCAGCCTTGGACTAGCGGGAGGTTATGAGACCCAGTACTTC

D gene: NA
clone size: NA
V gene: TRBV13
J gene: TRBJ2-2
CDR3 protein: CASSQNTGELFF
CDR3 DNA: TGTGCCAGCAGCCAAAACACCGGGGAGCTGTTTTTT

D gene: TRBD1
clone size: few
V gene: TRBV30
J gene: TRBJ2-2
CDR3 protein: CAWGTGPTGELFF
CDR3 DNA: TGTGCCTGGGGGACAGGCCCCACCGGGGAGCTGTTTTTT

D gene: TRBD1
clone size: NA
V gene: TRBV19
J gene: TRBJ1-6
CDR3 protein: CASSIRGNSPLHF
CDR3 DNA: TGTGCCAGTAGTATCAGGGGGAATTCACCCCTCCACTTT

D gene: NA
clone size: NA
V gene: TRBV19
J gene: TRBJ2-2
CDR3 protein: CASSIRLGPGQTGELFF
CDR3 DNA: TGTGCCAGTAGTATTAGATTGGGGCCAGGGCAGACCGGGGAGCTGTTTTTT

D gene: NA
clone size: NA
V gene: TRBV27
J gene: TRBJ1-1
CDR3 protein: CASSFLMSNTEAFF
CDR3 DNA: TGTGCCAGCAGTTTTCTAATGAGCAACACTGAAGCTTTCTTT

D gene: TRBD1
clone size: NA
V gene: TRBV6-5
J gene: TRBJ1-6
CDR3 protein: CASSYSGQGNSPLHF
CDR3 DNA: TGTGCCAGCAGTTATAGTGGACAGGGTAATTCACCCCTCCACTTT

D gene: TRBD1
clone size: NA
V gene: TRBV7-9
J gene: TRBJ1-1
CDR3 protein: CASSLGQENTEAFF
CDR3 DNA: TGTGCCAGCAGTCTCGGACAGGAGAATACTGAAGCTTTCTTT

D gene: TRBD2
clone size: NA
V gene: TRBV3-1/TRBV3-2
J gene: TRBJ2-1
CDR3 protein: CASSLRTSDDEQFF
CDR3 DNA: TGTGCCAGCAGCCTTCGGACTAGCGACGATGAGCAGTTCTTC

D gene: TRBD2
clone size: NA
V gene: TRBV6-1
J gene: TRBJ2-5
CDR3 protein: CASSAGPSGNLQETQYF
CDR3 DNA: TGTGCCAGCAGTGCGGGGCCCAGCGGGAACCTTCAAGAGACCCAGTACTTC

D gene: NA
clone size: NA
V gene: TRBV7-9
J gene: TRBJ1-1
CDR3 protein: CASSTGPEAFF
CDR3 DNA: TGTGCCAGCAGCACTGGTCCTGAAGCTTTCTTT

D gene: NA
clone size: NA
V gene: TRBV18
J gene: TRBJ2-5
CDR3 protein: CASSPLNAGFQETQYF
CDR3 DNA: TGTGCCAGCTCACCACTCAATGCAGGATTTCAAGAGACCCAGTACTTC

D gene: TRBD2
clone size: NA
V gene: TRBV15
J gene: TRBJ2-1
CDR3 protein: CATSRDQREGGNEQFF
CDR3 DNA: TGTGCCACCAGCAGAGATCAGCGGGAGGGCGGAAATGAGCAGTTCTTC

D gene: TRBD1
clone size: NA
V gene: TRBV7-9
J gene: TRBJ1-1
CDR3 protein: CASSTGTGRPGAFF
CDR3 DNA: TGTGCCAGCAGCACCGGGACAGGGCGCCCAGGGGCTTTCTTT

D gene: TRBD2
clone size: few
V gene: TRBV7-2
J gene: TRBJ2-7
CDR3 protein: CASSLSRGLGEQYF
CDR3 DNA: TGTGCCAGCAGCTTATCAAGGGGACTAGGGGAGCAGTACTTC

D gene: TRBD2
clone size: NA
V gene: TRBV11-3
J gene: TRBJ2-2
CDR3 protein: CASSLRAGGLAGELFF
CDR3 DNA: TGTGCCAGCAGCTTAAGAGCGGGAGGGCTCGCCGGGGAGCTGTTTTTT

D gene: NA
clone size: NA
V gene: TRBV18
J gene: TRBJ1-1
CDR3 protein: CASSPGVNTEAFF
CDR3 DNA: TGTGCCAGCTCACCGGGAGTGAACACTGAAGCTTTCTTT

D gene: TRBD2
clone size: NA
V gene: TRBV7-9
J gene: TRBJ2-1
CDR3 protein: CASQLREDDEQFF
CDR3 DNA: TGTGCCAGCCAACTCCGGGAGGACGATGAGCAGTTCTTC

D gene: TRBD1
clone size: NA
V gene: TRBV4-2
J gene: TRBJ1-2
CDR3 protein: CASSQARDRVGYGYTF
CDR3 DNA: TGTGCCAGCAGCCAGGCTAGGGACAGGGTAGGCTATGGCTACACCTTC

D gene: NA
clone size: NA
V gene: TRBV7-9
J gene: TRBJ2-6
CDR3 protein: CASSFEGFSGANVLTF
CDR3 DNA: TGTGCCAGCAGCTTCGAGGGCTTTTCTGGGGCCAACGTCCTGACTTTC

D gene: NA
clone size: few
V gene: TRBV28
J gene: TRBJ2-4
CDR3 protein: CASSQFVRRARISNIQYF
CDR3 DNA: TGTGCCAGCAGTCAGTTCGTCCGGAGGGCCAGAATATCAAACATTCAGTACTTC

D gene: TRBD2
clone size: NA
V gene: TRBV18
J gene: TRBJ2-7
CDR3 protein: CASSPGLADRSYEQYF
CDR3 DNA: TGTGCCAGCTCACCAGGACTAGCGGACCGCTCCTACGAGCAGTACTTC

D gene: TRBD2
clone size: NA
V gene: TRBV11-3
J gene: TRBJ2-6
CDR3 protein: CASSPTSSGANVLTF
CDR3 DNA: TGTGCCAGCAGCCCGACTAGCAGTGGGGCCAACGTCCTGACTTTC

D gene: NA
clone size: once
V gene: TRBV25-1
J gene: TRBJ2-3
CDR3 protein: CASPRLGSHHTQYF
CDR3 DNA: TGTGCCAGCCCCCGGCTGGGGAGTCACCATACGCAGTATTTT

D gene: NA
clone size: NA
V gene: TRBV24-1
J gene: TRBJ1-2
CDR3 protein: CATSNTGNYGYTF
CDR3 DNA: TGTGCCACCAGTAACACAGGGAACTATGGCTACACCTTC